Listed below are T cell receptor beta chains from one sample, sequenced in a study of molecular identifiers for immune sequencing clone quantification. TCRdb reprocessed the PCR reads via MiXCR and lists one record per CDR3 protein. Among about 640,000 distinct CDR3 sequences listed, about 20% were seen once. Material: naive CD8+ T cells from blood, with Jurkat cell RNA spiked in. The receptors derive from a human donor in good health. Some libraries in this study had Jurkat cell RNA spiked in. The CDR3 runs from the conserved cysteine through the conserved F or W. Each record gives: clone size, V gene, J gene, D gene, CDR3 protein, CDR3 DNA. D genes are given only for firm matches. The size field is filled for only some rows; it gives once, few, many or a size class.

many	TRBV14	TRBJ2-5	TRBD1	CASSQHFRTGEETQYF	TGTGCCAGCAGCCAACACTTCCGGACAGGGGAAGAGACCCAGTACTTC
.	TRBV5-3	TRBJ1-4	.	CASSPTAGTNEKLLF	TGTGCCAGCAGCCCTACGGCGGGAACTAATGAAAAACTGCTTTTT
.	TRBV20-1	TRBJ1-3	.	CSASRGGYQGTSSGNTIYF	TGCAGTGCTAGCAGGGGAGGGTACCAGGGGACGAGCTCTGGAAACACCATATATTTT
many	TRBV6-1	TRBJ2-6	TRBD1	CASRKDRAKGGANVLTF	TGTGCCAGCAGGAAGGACAGGGCAAAAGGTGGGGCCAACGTCCTGACTTTC
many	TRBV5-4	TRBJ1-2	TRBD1	CASSLGTGYLGYTF	TGTGCCAGCAGCTTGGGGACAGGGTATCTTGGCTACACCTTC
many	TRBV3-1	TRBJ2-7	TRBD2	CASSQDLLAGLSPMVEQYF	TGTGCCAGCAGCCAAGATTTACTAGCGGGCTTGTCTCCTATGGTCGAGCAGTACTTC
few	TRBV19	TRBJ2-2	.	CASIEGGQGVNTGELFF	TGTGCCAGTATCGAGGGGGGGCAGGGGGTGAACACCGGGGAGCTGTTTTTT
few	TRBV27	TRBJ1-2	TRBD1	CASRGDRGFGYTF	TGTGCCAGCAGAGGGGACAGGGGATTTGGCTACACCTTC
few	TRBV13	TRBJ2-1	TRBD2	CASSLFSGSGDEQFF	TGTGCCAGCAGCTTATTCAGCGGGAGTGGAGATGAGCAGTTCTTC
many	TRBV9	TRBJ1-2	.	CASSLSGEAYGYTF	TGTGCCAGCAGCTTAAGCGGGGAGGCCTATGGCTACACCTTC
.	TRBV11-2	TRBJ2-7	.	CASSFLLASAYEQYF	TGTGCCAGCAGCTTTTTACTAGCATCGGCCTACGAGCAGTACTTC
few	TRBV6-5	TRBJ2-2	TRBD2	CASSYMTSGGARGSGELFF	TGTGCCAGCAGTTACATGACTAGCGGGGGGGCAAGAGGTTCCGGGGAGCTGTTTTTT
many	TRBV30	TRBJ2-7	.	CAWSTGTTNEQYF	TGTGCCTGGAGTACCGGGACAACAAACGAGCAGTACTTC